Listed here are 3 T cell receptor beta chains from one sample, sequenced in a study of neoadjuvant anti-PD-1 for oral cavity cancer. Data came from immunoSEQ multiplex PCR; TCRdb stores just in-frame clones and leaves some out. The table lists over 60,000 clones, 70% to 90% of them singletons, with 2.5% to 3.5% in the top ten. Indicated time point: after neoadjuvant nivolumab, at surgical resection. Sample: PBMCs, taken after nivolumab (anti-PD-1) treatment. The receptors were gathered from a person aged 35-80 years with oral cavity squamous cell carcinoma.

The J gene is TRBJ2-7, the V gene TRBV19; the match to TRBD1 covers 12 bases. From germline, CDR1 is LNHDA and CDR2 SQIVND (reference sequence). The CDR3 runs 16 residues. Trimming cost V 3 bases and J 5 bases; bases outside gene matches: 8. CDR3 amino acids: CASSIEGTGGFNEQYF. The CDR3, as DNA: TGTGCCAGTAGTATCGAAGGGACAGGGGGCTTCAACGAGCAGTACTTC.

This chain connects TRBV6-1 to TRBJ1-5, with D uncertain. The V gene lost 0 bases and the J gene lost 8 bases, with 11 bases spanning the gap. Germline V gene sequence: CDR1 MNHNS, CDR2 SASEGT. CDR3 length: 14 residues. The CDR3 nucleotides read TGTGCCAGCAGTGAAGCGCTTCAATGGGAGCCCCAGCATTTT. Its translation is CASSEALQWEPQHF.

V gene TRBV29-1 combines with J gene TRBJ2-7; TRBD1 aligns across 9 bases. The junction had 9 bases not matched to a gene; V was cut back by 6 bases and J by 3 bases. Per germline, CDR1 SQVTM and CDR2 ANQGSEA. The length of the CDR3 is 14 residues. CDR3 residues: CSVGDRVTLYEQYF. The CDR3 nucleotides read TGCAGCGTAGGGGACAGGGTGACCCTCTACGAGCAGTACTTC.